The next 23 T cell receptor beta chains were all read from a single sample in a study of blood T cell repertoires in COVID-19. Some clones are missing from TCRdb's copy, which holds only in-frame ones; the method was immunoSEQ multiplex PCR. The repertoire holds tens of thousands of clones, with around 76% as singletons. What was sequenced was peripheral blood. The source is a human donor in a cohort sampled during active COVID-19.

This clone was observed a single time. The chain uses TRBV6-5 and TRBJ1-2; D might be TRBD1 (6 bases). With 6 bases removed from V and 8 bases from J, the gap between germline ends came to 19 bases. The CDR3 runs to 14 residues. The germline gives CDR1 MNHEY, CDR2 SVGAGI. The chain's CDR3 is CASRPGAGLGGYTF. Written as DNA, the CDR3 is TGTGCCAGCAGGCCAGGGGCCGGCCTTGGGGGCTACACCTTC.

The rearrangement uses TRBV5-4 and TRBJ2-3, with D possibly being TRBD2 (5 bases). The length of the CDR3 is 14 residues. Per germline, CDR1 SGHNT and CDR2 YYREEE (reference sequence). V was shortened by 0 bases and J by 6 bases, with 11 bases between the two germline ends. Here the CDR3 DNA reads TGTGCCAGCAGCTTGGCCAGCGGAGAGGATACGCAGTATTTT. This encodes CASSLASGEDTQYF.

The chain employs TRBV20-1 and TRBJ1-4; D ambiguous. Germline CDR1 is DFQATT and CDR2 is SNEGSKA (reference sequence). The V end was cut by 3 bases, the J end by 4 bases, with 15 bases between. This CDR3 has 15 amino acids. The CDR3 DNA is TGCAGTGCTAGTCCTATTGAGGAGAATAATGAAAAACTGTTTTTT. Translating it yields CSASPIEENNEKLFF.

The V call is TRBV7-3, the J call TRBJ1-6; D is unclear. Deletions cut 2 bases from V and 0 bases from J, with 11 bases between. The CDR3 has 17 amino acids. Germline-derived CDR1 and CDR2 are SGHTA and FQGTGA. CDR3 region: CASSLYSGSSYNSPLHF. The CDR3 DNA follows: TGTGCCAGCAGCTTATACAGTGGTAGCTCCTATAATTCACCCCTCCACTTT.

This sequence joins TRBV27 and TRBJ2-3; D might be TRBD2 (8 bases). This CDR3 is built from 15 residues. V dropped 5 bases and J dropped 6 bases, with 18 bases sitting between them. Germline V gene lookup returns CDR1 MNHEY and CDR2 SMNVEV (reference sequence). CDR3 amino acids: CASSIRQGGGDTQYF. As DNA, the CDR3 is TGTGCCAGCAGTATCAGACAGGGCGGGGGGGATACGCAGTATTTT.

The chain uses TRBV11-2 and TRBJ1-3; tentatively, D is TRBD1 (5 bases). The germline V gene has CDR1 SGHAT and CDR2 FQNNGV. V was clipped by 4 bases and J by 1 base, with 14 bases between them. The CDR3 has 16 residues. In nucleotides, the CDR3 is TGTGCCAGCAGCTCCCCTAAGGGGAAGTCTGGAAACACCATATATTTT. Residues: CASSSPKGKSGNTIYF.

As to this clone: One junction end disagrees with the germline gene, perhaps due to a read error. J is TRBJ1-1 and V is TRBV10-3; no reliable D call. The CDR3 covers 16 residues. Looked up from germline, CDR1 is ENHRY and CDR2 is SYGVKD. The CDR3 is CAITERMPGEDTEAFF. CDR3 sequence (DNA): TGTGCCATCACTGAGCGAATGCCTGGGGAGGACACTGAAGCTTTCTTT.

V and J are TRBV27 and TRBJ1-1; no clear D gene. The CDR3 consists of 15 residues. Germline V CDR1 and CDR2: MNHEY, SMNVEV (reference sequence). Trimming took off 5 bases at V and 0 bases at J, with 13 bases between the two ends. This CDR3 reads CASSGPGTMNTEAFF. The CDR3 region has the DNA TGTGCCAGCAGTGGCCCGGGAACCATGAACACTGAAGCTTTCTTT.

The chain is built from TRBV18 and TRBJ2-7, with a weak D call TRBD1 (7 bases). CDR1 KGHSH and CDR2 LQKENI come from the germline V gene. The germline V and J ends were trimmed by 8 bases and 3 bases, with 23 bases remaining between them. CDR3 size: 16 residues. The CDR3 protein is CASTAGGTVYNYEQYV. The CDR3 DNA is TGTGCCAGCACCGCCGGAGGGACAGTTTACAACTACGAGCAGTACGTC.

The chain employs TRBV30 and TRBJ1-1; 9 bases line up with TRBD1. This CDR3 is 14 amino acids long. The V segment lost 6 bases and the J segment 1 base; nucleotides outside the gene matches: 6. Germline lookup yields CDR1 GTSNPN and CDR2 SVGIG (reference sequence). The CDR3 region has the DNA TGTGCCTGCAAACAGGGGGCCTGGAACACTGAAGCTTTCTTT. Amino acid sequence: CACKQGAWNTEAFF.

The CDR3 sequence: CASSLGLAGAYEQYF. CDR3 DNA: TGTGCCAGCAGCCTTGGACTAGCGGGGGCCTACGAGCAGTACTTC. V usage is TRBV7-8 and J usage is TRBJ2-7, with 13 positions matching TRBD2. This CDR3 contains 15 residues. Germline CDR1 and CDR2: SGHVS and FQNEAQ. J gave up 2 bases and V 5 bases, and 3 bases lay outside the gene matches.

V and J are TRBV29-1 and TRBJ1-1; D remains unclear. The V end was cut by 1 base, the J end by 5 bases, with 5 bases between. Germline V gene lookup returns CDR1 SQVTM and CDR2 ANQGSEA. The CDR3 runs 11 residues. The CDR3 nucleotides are TGCAGCGTTGAAGGGCCAACTGAAGCTTTCTTT. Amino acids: CSVEGPTEAFF.

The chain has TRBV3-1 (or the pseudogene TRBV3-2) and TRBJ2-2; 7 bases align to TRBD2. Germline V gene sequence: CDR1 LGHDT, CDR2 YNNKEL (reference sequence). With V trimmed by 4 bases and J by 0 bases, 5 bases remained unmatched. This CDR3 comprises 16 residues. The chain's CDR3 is CASSRGLSANTGELFF. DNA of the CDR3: TGTGCCAGCAGCCGGGGACTATCCGCGAACACCGGGGAGCTGTTTTTT.

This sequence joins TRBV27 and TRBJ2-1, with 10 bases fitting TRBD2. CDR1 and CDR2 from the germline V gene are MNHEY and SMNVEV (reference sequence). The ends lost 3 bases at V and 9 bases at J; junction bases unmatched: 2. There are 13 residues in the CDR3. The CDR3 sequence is CASSFGTSVEQFF. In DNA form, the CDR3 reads TGTGCCAGCAGTTTCGGGACTAGCGTTGAGCAGTTCTTC.

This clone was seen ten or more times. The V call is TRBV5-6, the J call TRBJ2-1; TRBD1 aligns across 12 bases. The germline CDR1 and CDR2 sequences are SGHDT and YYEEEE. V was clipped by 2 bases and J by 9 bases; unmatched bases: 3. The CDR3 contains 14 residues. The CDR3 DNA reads TGTGCCAGCAGCTTTGGGACAGGGGGCGGTGAGCAGTTCTTC. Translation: CASSFGTGGGEQFF.

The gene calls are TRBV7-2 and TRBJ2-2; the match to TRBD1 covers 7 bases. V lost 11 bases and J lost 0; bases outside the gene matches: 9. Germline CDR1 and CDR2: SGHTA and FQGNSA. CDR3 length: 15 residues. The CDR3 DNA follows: TGTGCCTTCCCACGAGGGGGCGCGAACACCGGGGAGCTGTTTTTT. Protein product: CAFPRGGANTGELFF.

This CDR3 reads CASSQVGSSEKLFF. CDR3 nucleotide sequence: TGCGCCAGCAGCCAAGTGGGTTCTAGTGAAAAACTGTTTTTT. V usage is TRBV4-1 and J usage is TRBJ1-4; D is undetermined. The CDR3 covers 14 residues. Germline-derived CDR1 and CDR2 are MGHRA and YSYEKL. Trimming removed 1 base at V and 7 bases at J, with 10 bases between.

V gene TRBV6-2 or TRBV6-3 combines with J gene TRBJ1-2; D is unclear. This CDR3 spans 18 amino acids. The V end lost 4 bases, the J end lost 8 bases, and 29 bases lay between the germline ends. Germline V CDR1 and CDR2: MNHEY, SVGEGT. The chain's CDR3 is CASSFRFMTSSQVWGYTF. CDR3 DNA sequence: TGTGCCAGCAGTTTCCGCTTTATGACAAGTTCTCAGGTGTGGGGCTACACCTTC.

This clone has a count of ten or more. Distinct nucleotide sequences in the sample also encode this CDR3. The CDR3 sequence is CASSVGGGNSYEQYF. CDR3 sequence (DNA): TGTGCCAGCAGCGTAGGGGGGGGGAACTCCTACGAGCAGTACTTC. The rearrangement joins TRBV9 to TRBJ2-7; TRBD2 aligns across 7 bases. Trimming cost V 0 bases and J 0 bases; bases outside gene matches: 3. CDR3 length: 15 amino acids. Germline-derived CDR1 and CDR2 are SGDLS and YYNGEE.

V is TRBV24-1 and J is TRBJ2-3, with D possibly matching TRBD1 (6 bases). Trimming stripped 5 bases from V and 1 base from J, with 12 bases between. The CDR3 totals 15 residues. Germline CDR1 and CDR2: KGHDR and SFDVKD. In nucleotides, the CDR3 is TGTGCCACCAGTGGGGGTCAGGGGCGCACAGATACGCAGTATTTT. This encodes CATSGGQGRTDTQYF.

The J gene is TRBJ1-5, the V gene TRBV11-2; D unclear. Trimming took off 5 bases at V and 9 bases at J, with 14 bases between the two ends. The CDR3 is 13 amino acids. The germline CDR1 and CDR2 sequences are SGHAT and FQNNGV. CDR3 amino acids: CASSEKPGRPQHF. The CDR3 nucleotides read TGTGCCAGCAGCGAAAAGCCGGGTCGGCCCCAGCATTTT.

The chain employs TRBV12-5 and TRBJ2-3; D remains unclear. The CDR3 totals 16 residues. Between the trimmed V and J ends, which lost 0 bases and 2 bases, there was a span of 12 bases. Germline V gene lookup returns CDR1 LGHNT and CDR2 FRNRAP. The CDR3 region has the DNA TGTGCTAGTGGTTTGGTACATGGCGGCCTCACAGATACGCAGTATTTT. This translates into CASGLVHGGLTDTQYF.

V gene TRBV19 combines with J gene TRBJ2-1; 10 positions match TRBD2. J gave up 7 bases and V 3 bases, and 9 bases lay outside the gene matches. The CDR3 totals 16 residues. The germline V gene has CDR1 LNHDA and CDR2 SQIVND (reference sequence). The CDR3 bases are TGTGCCAGTAGTATCCTACCTAGCGGGAGAAGGAATGAGCAGTTCTTC. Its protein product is CASSILPSGRRNEQFF.